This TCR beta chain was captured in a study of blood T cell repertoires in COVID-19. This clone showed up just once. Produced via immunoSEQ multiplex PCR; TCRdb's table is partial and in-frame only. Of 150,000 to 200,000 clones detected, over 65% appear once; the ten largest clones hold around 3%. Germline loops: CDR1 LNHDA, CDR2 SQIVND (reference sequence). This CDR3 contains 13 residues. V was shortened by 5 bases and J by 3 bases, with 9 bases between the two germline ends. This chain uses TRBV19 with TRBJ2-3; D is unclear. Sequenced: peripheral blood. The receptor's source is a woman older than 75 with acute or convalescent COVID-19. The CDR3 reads CASSLRHTDTQYF. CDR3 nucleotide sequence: TGTGCCAGTAGTTTAAGACATACAGATACGCAGTATTTT.